The text below deals with one TCR beta chain. The assay was immunoSEQ multiplex PCR, and TCRdb's table has in-frame clones only and misses some. The profile shows approximately 160,000 clones, roughly 77% of them singletons. These data originate in a study of blood T cell repertoires in COVID-19. Study background: Spain, Italy and the United States supplied samples that represented acute and convalescent COVID-19. The cDNA or gDNA used as material had been derived from T cells, B-cell-depleted T cells, or PBMCs.

CDR1 and CDR2 (germline): LGHNA, YSLEER. Trimming stripped 5 bases from V and 4 bases from J, with 20 bases between. This CDR3 has 16 amino acids. The sample comprised peripheral blood. This rearrangement joins TRBV4-3 to TRBJ2-5, with D tentatively TRBD1 (5 bases). The TCR sequence derives from a human donor in a cohort sampled during active COVID-19. In nucleotides, the CDR3 is TGCGCCAGCAGCTTAGAGGTAGGGGATGTAGCAGAGACCCAGTACTTC. Translated, it gives CASSLEVGDVAETQYF.